Listed here is a single T cell receptor (beta chain). The junction and the germline gene differ at one end; a read error may be behind it. Repertoires were generated with immunoSEQ multiplex PCR, while TCRdb's copy carries only in-frame clones and drops some. The table includes 140,000 to 150,000 clones, 88% detected once. These data are taken from a study of blood T cell repertoires in COVID-19. The overall study: Researchers got acute and convalescent COVID-19 samples from the United States, Italy and Spain.

Sample: peripheral blood. This receptor was taken from a human donor in a cohort sampled during active COVID-19.

The CDR3 loop reads CASSLGRGVPYNEQFF. CDR3 nucleotide sequence: TGTGCTAGCAGCTTAGGACGGGGGGTGCCCTACAATGAGCAGTTCTTC. This chain joins TRBV7-7 and TRBJ2-1; 7 bases align to TRBD2. CDR1 is SSHAT and CDR2 is FNYEAQ in the germline V gene (reference sequence). The CDR3 is 16 residues long. The full variable domain, in which reference TRBV7-7 and TRBJ2-1 provide the parts outside the CDR3, is GAGVSQSPRYKVTKRGQDVTLRCDPISSHATLYWYQQALGQGPEFLTYFNYEAQPDKSGLPSDRFSAERPEGSISTLTIQRTEQRDSAMYRCASSLGRGVPYNEQFFGPGTRLTVL.